The 9 T cell receptor beta chains presented below share a single source sample, sequenced in a study of T cell repertoires in MIS-A myocarditis. The assay was immunoSEQ multiplex PCR, and TCRdb's table has in-frame clones only and misses some. The data show 13,000 to 15,000 clones, around 70% seen once. What was sequenced was left ventricle heart tissue obtained at autopsy. These receptors all stem from a man younger than 35 with fulminant myocarditis from multisystem inflammatory syndrome in adults (MIS-A) after COVID-19.

The V gene is TRBV5-5, the J gene TRBJ2-2; D is uncertain. Per the germline V gene, CDR1 is SGHKS and CDR2 is YYEKEE (reference sequence). The germline V and J ends were trimmed by 1 base and 5 bases, with 3 bases remaining between them. The CDR3 loop spans 12 amino acids. CDR3 DNA sequence: TGTGCCAGCAGCTTGTTAACCGGGGAGCTGTTTTTT. Translated: CASSLLTGELFF. Full variable domain (outside the CDR3, taken from reference TRBV5-5 and TRBJ2-2): DAGVTQSPTHLIKTRGQQVTLRCSPISGHKSVSWYQQVLGQGPQFIFQYYEKEERGRGNFPDRFSARQFPNYSSELNVNALLLGDSALYLCASSLLTGELFFGEGSRLTVL.

This sequence joins TRBV27 and TRBJ1-6; D is undetermined. V lost 6 bases to trimming and J lost 10 bases, with 13 bases between them. The CDR3 sequence is 13 residues long. The germline CDR1 and CDR2 sequences are MNHEY and SMNVEV (reference sequence). The CDR3 loop reads CASSLGGLSPLHF. In DNA, the CDR3 is TGTGCCAGCAGCCTTGGCGGTTTATCACCCCTCCACTTT.

In its sample, this clone was seen a few times. The V and J genes are TRBV3-1 (or the pseudogene TRBV3-2) and TRBJ1-2; D gene uncertain. The CDR3 length is 13 residues. Germline-derived CDR1 and CDR2 are LGHDT and YNNKEL (reference sequence). Between the trimmed V and J ends, which lost 2 bases and 6 bases, there was a span of 10 bases. CDR3 in DNA: TGTGCCAGCAGCCAATCAATTGTAAATGGCTACACCTTC. This gives the protein CASSQSIVNGYTF.

This clone was detected a few times. J is TRBJ2-2 and V is TRBV28; a possible D gene is TRBD2 (5 bases). Between the trimmed V and J ends, which lost 10 bases and 4 bases, there was a span of 13 bases. The CDR3 sequence is 13 residues long. Germline V gives CDR1 MDHEN, CDR2 SYDVKM. The CDR3 here is CAIRGLLTGELFF. The CDR3 region has the DNA TGTGCCATCCGAGGGCTTCTCACCGGGGAGCTGTTTTTT. Together with reference TRBV28 and TRBJ2-2, the CDR3 gives the full variable domain: DVKVTQSSRYLVKRTGEKVFLECVQDMDHENMFWYRQDPGLGLRLIYFSYDVKMKEKGDIPEGYSVSREKKERFSLILESASTNQTSMYLCAIRGLLTGELFFGEGSRLTVL.

This chain joins TRBV5-6 and TRBJ2-1; 8 bases line up with TRBD1. J was trimmed by 8 bases and V by 3 bases; bases with no gene match: 10. Germline CDR1 is SGHDT and CDR2 is YYEEEE. The length of the CDR3 is 15 residues. The CDR3 DNA follows: TGTGCCAGCAGCTGGAATTTTCAGGGGGCACATGAGCAGTTCTTC. Protein product: CASSWNFQGAHEQFF.

In its sample, this clone was seen a few times. The J gene is TRBJ1-1, the V gene TRBV4-1; the D is unclear. Germline CDR1 MGHRA, CDR2 YSYEKL. The V end was cut by 3 bases, the J end by 2 bases, with 13 bases between. The CDR3 has 15 amino acids. In DNA, the CDR3 is TGCGCCAGCAGCCACGTCCCTGATGGCAACACTGAAGCTTTCTTT. It specifies CASSHVPDGNTEAFF.

The chain carries TRBV5-1 and TRBJ2-7; possibly TRBD2 for D (5 bases). Trimming left V 4 bases short and J 1 base short, with 6 bases between. Germline CDR1 and CDR2: SGHRS and YFSETQ. CDR3 size: 12 residues. Here the CDR3 DNA reads TGCGCCAGCAGCCCGGGATCCTACGAGCAGTACTTC. This codes for CASSPGSYEQYF.

This chain connects TRBV18 to TRBJ2-3, with TRBD2 matching over 8 bases. CDR1 is KGHSH, CDR2 LQKENI, per germline. J was trimmed by 1 base and V by 3 bases; bases with no gene match: 6. The CDR3 extends over 16 amino acids. The DNA of the CDR3 is TGTGCCAGCTCACCCCTTAGCGGGACGGGCACAGATACGCAGTATTTT. This codes for CASSPLSGTGTDTQYF.

V is TRBV4-1 and J is TRBJ1-1; 7 nucleotides match TRBD1. CDR1 and CDR2 (germline): MGHRA, YSYEKL. The CDR3 consists of 18 residues. The V gene end was trimmed by 0 bases and the J gene end by 8 bases; junction bases not matched to a gene: 18. The CDR3 coding sequence is TGCGCCAGCAGCCAAGATGATTTGAGGGGGCCGGGTAGAGGGGAAGCTTTCTTT. Translated, it gives CASSQDDLRGPGRGEAFF.